The clone carrying this T cell receptor (beta chain) was counted a few times. Antigen specificity is unknown. The entry originates in a study of cytomegalovirus exposure and HLA in healthy donors. V trimming: 2 bases; J trimming: 4 bases; junction bases outside the gene matches: 8. The V gene's germline CDR1 is SGHNT and CDR2 YYREEE (reference sequence). CDR3 size: 15 residues. Study results and caveats: In a later analysis, TCR beta V- and J-gene trimming was associated with a missense DCLRE1C variant. Several of the most significant clusters were apparently associated with common viral pathogens in a later analysis. In vitro experiments confirmed that three CMV-associated chains were specific for CMV antigens. A highly shared variant cluster was judged a likely technical artifact.

PCR employed 60 Vbeta and 13 Jbeta primers. Repertoires were generated with immunoSEQ multiplex PCR, while TCRdb's copy carries only in-frame clones and drops some. The sample includes fewer than 80,000 clones, 67% of them seen just once. The chain recombines TRBV5-4 with TRBJ1-2; TRBD1 aligns across 7 bases. Source material: PBMCs. This TCR was sampled from a woman in her forties or fifties in good health and CMV-seropositive. CDR3 amino acids: CASSLGDRPLYGYTF. In DNA, the CDR3 is TGTGCCAGCAGCTTAGGGGACAGACCCCTCTATGGCTACACCTTC.